A single sample gave rise to the 15 T cell receptor beta chains below, sequenced in a study of blood T cell repertoires in COVID-19 (TCRdb year 2020). Library preparation employed the immunoSEQ multiplex PCR assay. TCRdb re-hosts the immuneACCESS table, in-frame sequences only. Its copies lack some clones; in the studies checked, an unresolved V gene accounts for under half of them, and the cause for the rest is not known. For this sample the table gives some 99,000 clones, of which 70% to 90% were detected only once. The top ten clonotypes cover roughly 18% of the sample. Sequencing used peripheral blood. These receptor sequences come from a woman in her sixties or seventies with acute or convalescent COVID-19.

The rearrangement joins TRBV3-1 (or the pseudogene TRBV3-2) to TRBJ1-2; TRBD1 is a possible D gene (6 bases). Trimming took off 4 bases at V and 6 bases at J, with 18 bases between the two ends. The CDR3 sequence is 15 residues long. From germline, CDR1 is LGHDT and CDR2 YNNKEL (reference sequence). As DNA, the CDR3 is TGTGCCAGCAGCCGAGACGGGACATTCGGAAATGGCTACACCTTC. It encodes CASSRDGTFGNGYTF.

The chain employs TRBV11-2 and TRBJ1-1, with a tentative D call TRBD1 (5 bases). V was pared by 7 bases and J by 6 bases, with 18 bases between. The germline gives CDR1 SGHAT, CDR2 FQNNGV. The CDR3 consists of 14 residues. CDR3 protein: CASTTSGVIAEAFF. CDR3 DNA: TGTGCCAGCACCACCTCGGGGGTGATCGCTGAAGCTTTCTTT.

J is TRBJ2-7 and V is TRBV6-4, with no clear D. The CDR3 covers 11 residues. Germline assignment: CDR1 MRHNA and CDR2 SNTAGT. The V end was cut by 6 bases, the J end by 3 bases, with 6 bases between. The CDR3 is CASRADYEQYF. The DNA for the CDR3 is TGTGCCAGCAGGGCAGACTACGAGCAGTACTTC.

The rearrangement uses TRBV12-5 and TRBJ1-5; 7 bases are a match to TRBD1. V was clipped by 3 bases and J by 7 bases; unmatched bases: 3. The CDR3 loop spans 13 amino acids. In germline, CDR1 is LGHNT, CDR2 FRNRAP. CDR3 nucleotide sequence: TGTGCTAGTGGTTTTGAGGGACAGCAGCCCCAGCATTTT. This sequence encodes CASGFEGQQPQHF.

This chain links TRBV5-8 with TRBJ1-2; no firm D call. Germline V CDR1 and CDR2: SGHTS, YDEGEE. CDR3 length equals 13 residues. The V and J ends lost 4 bases and 3 bases respectively, with 10 bases between them. CDR3 loop: CASSPGRDYGYTF. CDR3 coding DNA: TGTGCCAGCAGCCCGGGGAGGGACTATGGCTACACCTTC.

V and J are TRBV4-1 and TRBJ2-5, with 11 bases identical to TRBD2. Per germline, CDR1 MGHRA and CDR2 YSYEKL. V dropped 4 bases and J dropped 4; count of bases not matched to a gene: 17. The CDR3 runs to 19 residues. CDR3 amino acids: CASSPLTSGGPRLGETQYF. In DNA form, the CDR3 reads TGCGCCAGCAGCCCCTTAACTAGCGGGGGACCAAGGTTAGGAGAGACCCAGTACTTC.

The chain links TRBV6-1 to TRBJ2-7; 7 bases are shared with TRBD2. V shed 1 base, J shed 2 bases, and the junction held 5 bases outside the gene matches. Per the germline V gene, CDR1 is MNHNS and CDR2 is SASEGT. This CDR3 is built from 15 residues. The chain's CDR3 is CASSEGLAGTYEQYF. In DNA form, the CDR3 reads TGTGCCAGCAGTGAAGGTTTAGCGGGCACCTACGAGCAGTACTTC.

The chain links TRBV7-9 to TRBJ1-2; 7 positions agree with TRBD1. The V gene's germline CDR1 is SEHNR and CDR2 FQNEAQ (reference sequence). CDR3 length: 13 amino acids. V lost 6 bases and J lost 7; bases outside the gene matches: 8. In nucleotides, the CDR3 is TGTGCCAGCAGTTACTCAGGGGGTGGTGGCTACACCTTC. Protein product: CASSYSGGGGYTF. The full variable domain, with the rest looked up from reference TRBV7-9 and TRBJ1-2, is DTGVSQNPRHKITKRGQNVTFRCDPISEHNRLYWYRQTLGQGPEFLTYFQNEAQLEKSRLLSDRFSAERPKGSFSTLEIQRTEQGDSAMYLCASSYSGGGGYTFGSGTRLTVV.

This chain connects TRBV29-1 to TRBJ1-6; D unresolved. The germline CDR1 and CDR2 sequences are SQVTM and ANQGSEA. The CDR3 runs 12 residues. V lost 1 base to trimming and J lost 8 bases, with 6 bases between them. The CDR3 nucleotides are TGCAGCGTTGAAGCCGTTGATTCACCCCTCCACTTT. Translation gives CSVEAVDSPLHF.

The rearrangement uses TRBV5-6 and TRBJ1-2; 7 bases line up with TRBD1. From germline, CDR1 is SGHDT and CDR2 YYEEEE. Losses at the gene ends were 1 base for V and 4 bases for J; bases not matched to a gene: 7. The CDR3 has 15 amino acids. The chain's CDR3 is CASSLTPGQSYGYTF. The CDR3 DNA sequence: TGTGCCAGCAGCTTGACACCGGGACAGAGCTATGGCTACACCTTC.

The chain uses TRBV3-1 (or the pseudogene TRBV3-2) and TRBJ1-5; 10 nucleotides agree with TRBD1. CDR1 and CDR2 from the germline V gene are LGHDT and YNNKEL (reference sequence). The CDR3 is 14 amino acids. With 3 bases clipped from V and 8 bases from J, the junction kept 4 bases outside the gene matches. CDR3 amino acids: CASSQRDRGKPQHF. The CDR3 DNA reads as TGTGCCAGCAGCCAGAGGGACAGGGGAAAGCCCCAGCATTTT.

The chain joins TRBV2 to TRBJ2-1, with D perhaps TRBD2 (5 bases). V shed 2 bases and J shed 10 bases, with 12 bases lying between them. CDR1 is SNHLY and CDR2 is FYNNEI in the germline V gene. This CDR3 is 13 amino acids long. This CDR3 reads CASSENPRREQFF. The CDR3, as DNA: TGTGCCAGCAGTGAAAACCCGCGGAGGGAGCAGTTCTTC.

A few counts support this clone. The chain couples TRBV3-1 (or the pseudogene TRBV3-2) to TRBJ2-7; TRBD2 matches 7 bases. Germline CDR1 LGHDT, CDR2 YNNKEL (reference sequence). Unmatched junction bases numbered 9, after V lost 2 bases and J lost 2 bases. The CDR3 runs 16 residues. CDR3 sequence: CASSQIARGLAYEQYF. DNA for the CDR3: TGTGCCAGCAGCCAAATAGCCCGAGGACTAGCCTACGAGCAGTACTTC.

The chain has TRBV4-3 and TRBJ2-1, with 9 bases lining up with TRBD1. Looked up from germline, CDR1 is LGHNA and CDR2 is YSLEER. CDR3 length: 17 residues. V shed 1 base, J shed 9 bases, and the junction held 13 bases outside the gene matches. The CDR3 reads CASSQGRTGTGQGEQFF. The CDR3 nucleotides read TGCGCCAGCAGCCAAGGACGAACCGGGACAGGGCAGGGTGAGCAGTTCTTC.

This clone was counted a few times. The chain is built from TRBV6-2 or TRBV6-3 and TRBJ2-3, with 7 bases lining up with TRBD2. Germline assignment: CDR1 MNHEY and CDR2 SVGEGT. The CDR3 loop spans 19 amino acids. Trimming took 5 bases from V and 4 from J; bases not matched to a gene: 21. The CDR3 is CASSDLPGSAGVHSDTQYF. In nucleotides, the CDR3 is TGTGCCAGCAGTGACCTGCCCGGGTCCGCGGGAGTACATTCAGATACGCAGTATTTT.